Shown below are 21 T cell receptor beta chains from a single sample sequenced in a study of Graves' ophthalmopathy and Graves' hyperthyroidism (dated by TCRdb to the late 2010s). The sequencing machine was an Illumina HiSeq 2000. For repertoire sequencing, the TCR beta CDR3 regions were amplified from RNA transcripts. The first round was an RT-PCR using HTBI primers with the Qiagen OneStep RT-PCR kit, and this first round was followed by a second-round multiplex PCR, then size selection and purification. TCRdb reworked the public reads: Q25 trimming with fastp, MiXCR clone assembly, productive beta chains retained. Every entry covers one CDR3 protein and lists the most common genes and DNA from its rows. Across this sample there are about 700,000 distinct CDR3 sequences, with 40% seen only once. Roughly 46% of the sample is held by the ten biggest clonotypes. The sequencing sample was made of peripheral blood. All receptors come from an adult man with Graves' ophthalmopathy.

This clonotype was detected many times. V and J are TRBV9 and TRBJ1-2; D may be TRBD1 (5 bases). V was trimmed by 4 bases and J by 7 bases, leaving 20 bases between them. Germline assignment: CDR1 SGDLS and CDR2 YYNGEE. The CDR3 loop spans 15 amino acids. The CDR3 sequence is CASSPLATGGSGYTF. As DNA, the CDR3 is TGTGCCAGCAGCCCTCTTGCAACCGGGGGTAGTGGCTACACCTTC.

About this clonotype: This clone may be a read error of a much larger clone one base away. The chain couples TRBV7-9 to TRBJ2-2; the D gene is possibly TRBD2 (5 bases). The CDR3 is made up of 17 amino acids. Germline assignment: CDR1 SEHNR and CDR2 FQNEAQ (reference sequence). CDR3 bases: TGTGCCAGCAGCTTTCTGGGTCGGTCGGGGAACACCGGGGAGCTGGTTTTT. Its translation is CASSFLGRSGNTGELVF.

The chain carries TRBV9 and TRBJ1-2; D not resolved. The CDR3 length is 17 residues. The V end lost 5 bases, the J end lost 5 bases, and 25 bases lay between the germline ends. Germline-derived CDR1 and CDR2 are SGDLS and YYNGEE. The CDR3 here is CASSDTGSRQALYGYTF. CDR3 sequence (DNA): TGTGCCAGCAGTGACACTGGATCAAGGCAGGCCCTTTATGGCTACACCTTC.

This clonotype was picked up a small number of times. CDR3 protein: CASSYDDYEQYF. The CDR3 bases are TGTGCCAGCAGTTACGATGACTACGAGCAGTACTTC. V usage is TRBV6-6 and J usage is TRBJ2-7, with unresolved D. This CDR3 has 12 amino acids. Germline loops: CDR1 MNHNY, CDR2 SVGAGI (reference sequence). V dropped 2 bases and J dropped 3 bases, with 5 bases sitting between them.

This chain uses TRBV25-1 with TRBJ1-1; D uncertain. Germline lookup yields CDR1 MGHDK and CDR2 SYGVNS. This CDR3 region has 15 residues. Between the trimmed V and J ends, which lost 9 bases and 1 base, there was a span of 18 bases. The CDR3 reads CARTRLIRANTEAFF. CDR3 coding DNA: TGTGCCAGGACTAGACTAATCCGGGCGAACACTGAAGCTTTCTTT.

The chain recombines TRBV10-2 with TRBJ2-7, with 9 bases matching TRBD1. The germline gives CDR1 WSHSY, CDR2 SAAADI. J gave up 6 bases and V 2 bases, and 5 bases lay outside the gene matches. The CDR3 covers 14 residues. The CDR3 sequence is CASSEIDRGGEQYF. Here the CDR3 DNA reads TGCGCCAGCAGTGAGATAGACAGGGGGGGCGAGCAGTACTTC.

This clonotype was counted between two and nine times. V usage is TRBV6-6 and J usage is TRBJ1-1; D ambiguous. Germline loops: CDR1 MNHNY, CDR2 SVGAGI (reference sequence). V lost 4 bases to trimming and J lost 1 base, with 10 bases between them. The CDR3 runs to 14 residues. The CDR3 DNA sequence: TGTGCCAGCAGTTCCCCGACTAGGAACACTGAAGCTTTCTTT. It is translated as CASSSPTRNTEAFF.

Many counts were recorded for this clonotype. The chain is built from TRBV29-1 and TRBJ1-2, with 7 nucleotides matching TRBD1. J was trimmed by 8 bases and V by 0 bases; bases with no gene match: 9. The CDR3 extends over 14 amino acids. Germline V gene data show CDR1 as SQVTM and CDR2 as ANQGSEA. The CDR3 sequence: CSVEDFGGGRGYTF. DNA of the CDR3: TGCAGCGTTGAAGATTTCGGAGGGGGCCGCGGCTACACCTTC.

Of note for this clonotype: The junction does not match germline at one end; this may be a read error. The chain joins TRBV19 to TRBJ1-4; D uncertain. Germline loops: CDR1 LNHDA, CDR2 SQIVND (reference sequence). The CDR3 consists of 14 residues. CDR3 amino acids: CASSQEDSREKLFF. The DNA of the CDR3 is TGCGCCAGCAGCCAAGAGGACTCGCGGGAAAAACTGTTTTTT.

The table lists this clonotype with many counts. The chain uses TRBV29-1 and TRBJ1-1, with 7 bases aligning to TRBD1. Looked up from germline, CDR1 is SQVTM and CDR2 is ANQGSEA. The CDR3 loop spans 13 amino acids. The junction had 5 bases not matched to a gene; V was cut back by 5 bases and J by 2 bases. CDR3 in amino acids: CSVIQGFNTEAFF. DNA for the CDR3: TGCAGCGTTATACAGGGGTTTAACACTGAAGCTTTCTTT.

This rearrangement joins TRBV7-2 to TRBJ2-6, with 9 nucleotides matching TRBD2. CDR3 length equals 13 residues. Trimming cost V 1 base and J 13 bases; bases outside gene matches: 2. Germline assignment: CDR1 SGHTA and CDR2 FQGNSA. The chain's CDR3 is CASSLGSGRVLTF. The CDR3 DNA reads as TGTGCCAGCAGCTTAGGAAGCGGGAGGGTCCTGACTTTC.

Turning to this clonotype: One end of the junction fails to match germline, which may point to a read error. CDR3 DNA: TGCAGTGCTTACTCGGGCGGGGAGGAGACCCAGCACTTC. Translating it yields CSAYSGGEETQHF. The chain employs TRBV20-1 and TRBJ2-5; a weak D match, TRBD2 (6 bases). Germline loops: CDR1 DFQATT, CDR2 SNEGSKA (reference sequence). CDR3 size: 13 residues.

This clonotype was picked up many times. The rearrangement links TRBV10-3 to TRBJ2-5, with 8 bases lining up with TRBD2. After removal of 0 bases from V and 4 bases from J, the junction contained 7 bases not matched to a gene. The CDR3 consists of 16 residues. Germline V CDR1 and CDR2: ENHRY, SYGVKD. The CDR3 DNA sequence: TGTGCCATCAGTGAGTCTACTAGCGGAGGCTTAGAGACCCAGTACTTC. Translation gives CAISESTSGGLETQYF.

This clonotype showed up just once. The V gene is TRBV9, the J gene TRBJ2-5, with 10 bases matching TRBD2. J gave up 4 bases and V 2 bases, and 11 bases lay outside the gene matches. The CDR3 is made up of 17 amino acids. Germline CDR1 and CDR2: SGDLS and YYNGEE. The chain's CDR3 is CASSVEDSGGFRETQYF. CDR3 nucleotide sequence: TGTGCCAGCAGCGTTGAAGATAGCGGGGGGTTCAGAGAGACCCAGTACTTC. Looking up the rest from reference TRBV9 and TRBJ2-5 gives the full variable domain: DSGVTQTPKHLITATGQRVTLRCSPRSGDLSVYWYQQSLDQGLQFLIQYYNGEERAKGNILERFSAQQFPDLHSELNLSSLELGDSALYFCASSVEDSGGFRETQYFGPGTRLLVL.

This clonotype came up a few times. The genes are TRBV6-1 and TRBJ1-1; 9 nucleotides match TRBD1. Trimming at V came to 1 base and at J to 8 bases, leaving 2 bases not matched to a gene. This CDR3 comprises 13 residues. CDR1 is MNHNS, CDR2 SASEGT, per germline. The CDR3 region is CASSEGDRDEAFF. The CDR3 DNA reads as TGTGCCAGCAGTGAAGGGGACAGGGACGAAGCTTTCTTT.

The gene calls are TRBV12-3 or TRBV12-4 and TRBJ1-2; D is unclear. Trimming took 4 bases from V and 10 from J, leaving 7 bases between them. This CDR3 is 10 amino acids long. The CDR3 DNA reads TGTGCCAGCAGTTGGGTTGTCTACACCTTC. It encodes CASSWVVYTF.

In this sample, this clonotype turned up a few times. This sequence may be a read error, since a much larger clone differs from it by one base. The rearrangement joins TRBV7-2 to TRBJ2-5; 7 bases match TRBD1. V shed 5 bases, J shed 7 bases, and the junction held 7 bases outside the gene matches. CDR1 is SGHTA and CDR2 is FQGNSA in the germline V gene. The CDR3 spans 13 residues. The CDR3 loop reads CASSADRVGTQYF. Written as DNA, the CDR3 is TGTGCCAGCAGCGCCGACAGGGTAGGGACCCAGTACTTC.

This clonotype was counted at least ten times. The chain has TRBV7-6 and TRBJ2-2; D gene uncertain. The CDR3 covers 13 residues. The germline V gene has CDR1 SGHVS and CDR2 FNYEAQ. The V and J ends lost 5 bases and 4 bases respectively, with 8 bases between them. This chain's CDR3 is CASSPYITGELFF. In DNA, the CDR3 is TGTGCCAGCAGCCCTTATATCACCGGGGAGCTGTTTTTT.

Worth noting for this clonotype: One end of the junction varies from germline; a read error may be responsible. This chain joins TRBV15 and TRBJ1-4; 7 nucleotides match TRBD1. Germline CDR1 is LNHNV and CDR2 is YYDKDF (reference sequence). This CDR3 region has 14 residues. CDR3 bases: TGTGCCACCAGCAGGGGACAGAGTAATGAAAAACTGTTCTTT. It is translated as CATSRGQSNEKLFF.

J is TRBJ2-2 and V is TRBV25-1; D might be TRBD2 (6 bases). The V gene lost 5 bases and the J gene lost 4 bases, with 17 bases spanning the gap. The germline V gene encodes CDR1 MGHDK and CDR2 SYGVNS. This CDR3 is 16 amino acids long. For the CDR3, the DNA is TGTGCCAGCAGTTCCTCCCTCAGGCGGGGCACCGGGGAGCTGTTTTTT. Translating gives CASSSSLRRGTGELFF.

In its sample, this clonotype was seen once. A much larger clone lies a single base off, so this may be a read error. The rearrangement links TRBV16 to TRBJ1-2; perhaps TRBD1 as D (5 bases). Germline lookup yields CDR1 KGHSY and CDR2 FQNENV. CDR3 length: 15 amino acids. Trimming shortened V by 2 bases and J by 0 bases, and 10 bases separated the two germline ends. CDR3 region: CASSQVDITNYGYTF. Here the CDR3 DNA reads TGTGCCAGCAGCCAAGTGGACATAACTAACTATGGCTACACCTTC.